Included here is one TCR beta chain sequence, with context. What it binds is unknown. The assay was immunoSEQ multiplex PCR, and TCRdb's table has in-frame clones only and misses some. The sample has roughly 150,000 clones; around nine tenths are singletons. This specimen belongs to a study of lymphopenia after photon versus proton radiotherapy. Overall study findings and caveats: After the lymphocyte nadir, photon-treated repertoires showed oligoclonal expansion, especially of CD8+ Temra cells.

V shed 3 bases and J shed 5 bases, with 17 bases lying between them. Germline CDR1 reads LNHDA; CDR2 reads SQIVND (reference sequence). The CDR3 consists of 15 residues. The sequence came from a man aged 45-65 years with gastric cancer. V gene TRBV19 combines with J gene TRBJ2-7; D is uncertain. The source was peripheral blood, collected from a patient treated with photon-based radiotherapy. In DNA form, the CDR3 reads TGTGCCAGTAGTATCGTACGGACCCCTAGGGACGAGCAGTACTTC. It yields the protein CASSIVRTPRDEQYF.